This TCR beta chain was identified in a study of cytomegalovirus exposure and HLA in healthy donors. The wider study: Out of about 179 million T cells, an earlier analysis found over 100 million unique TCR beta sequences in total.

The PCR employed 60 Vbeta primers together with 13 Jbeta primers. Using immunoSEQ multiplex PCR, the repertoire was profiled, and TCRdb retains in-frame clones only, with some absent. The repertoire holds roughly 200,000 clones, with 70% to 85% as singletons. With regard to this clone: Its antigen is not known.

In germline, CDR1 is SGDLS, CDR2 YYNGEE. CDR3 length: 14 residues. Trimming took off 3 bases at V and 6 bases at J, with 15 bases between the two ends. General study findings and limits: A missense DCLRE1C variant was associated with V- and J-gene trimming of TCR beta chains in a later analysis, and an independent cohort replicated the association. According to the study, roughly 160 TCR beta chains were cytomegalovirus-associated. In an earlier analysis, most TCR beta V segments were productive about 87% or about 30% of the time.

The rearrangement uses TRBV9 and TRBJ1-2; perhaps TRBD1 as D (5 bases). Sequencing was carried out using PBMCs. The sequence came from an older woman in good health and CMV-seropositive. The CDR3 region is CASSGPGGKDGYTF. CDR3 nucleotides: TGTGCCAGCAGCGGCCCCGGGGGGAAGGATGGCTACACCTTC.